The sequence of this T cell receptor (beta chain) was determined in a study of T cell responses to AZD1222 COVID-19 vaccine. General study results and limits: Only after the peak T cell response were repertoires sampled. Clonal diversity was possibly underestimated; the donors were predominantly white British and more often female. With two AZD1222 doses given, Spike-specific TCR breadth and depth both rose. Dominant CD4 TCR responses targeted spike regions 160-218 and 743-854.

TCRdb keeps only in-frame clones here, not all; method: immunoSEQ multiplex PCR. The sample includes 90,000 to 95,000 clones, 85% to 90% seen only once; the top ten take about a tenth. A single count supports this clone. Its antigen remains unknown. In germline, CDR1 is SEHNR, CDR2 FQNEAQ (reference sequence). CDR3 length: 17 residues. V lost 6 bases and J 5 bases, leaving 23 bases between the germline ends. The origin of this receptor is an adult in good health. Source: peripheral blood, taken on day 0 of AZD1222 vaccination. The chain has TRBV7-9 and TRBJ1-5; TRBD1 might be the D (6 bases). CDR3 sequence (DNA): TGTGCCAGCAGGCAGCGAAGGGTACGCGGGGGCGATCAGCCCCAGCATTTT. It encodes CASRQRRVRGGDQPQHF.